Sequencing of this TCR beta chain was carried out in a study of regulatory T cells in long-lasting Graves disease. The V end lost 5 bases, the J end lost 2 bases, and 9 bases lay between the germline ends. The CDR3 contains 13 residues. The V gene's germline CDR1 is PRHDT and CDR2 FYEKMQ (reference sequence). Overall study findings and caveats: Sharing of public clonotypes was greater in persistent patients (about 2,500) than in new patients (roughly 1,000).

TCR beta libraries were built with iRepertoire HTBI primers and Arm-PCR of CDR3 regions. A single record per CDR3 protein comes from TCRdb applying MiXCR to the multiplex PCR reads. The table has around 250,000 distinct CDR3 sequences, about 18% seen once. This clonotype was seen once. Its antigen remains unidentified. A single base is all that separates this from a far larger clone, so a read error is likely. The conserved final phenylalanine or tryptophan is absent from the CDR3, which likely points to a read error. Noted time point: newly diagnosed GD, antithyroid drugs for less than 3 months. Construction of the TCR library relied on RNA isolated from PBMCs. The sample also formed part of further work on T cells in Graves' hyperthyroidism and ophthalmopathy. That work contributes: Across 18 months, stable Graves' hyperthyroidism was marked by no progression to ophthalmopathy. Clinical symptoms, serum thyroxine, TRAb, thyroid ultrasound and orbital computed tomography informed diagnoses. The HTBI primer set served for first-round RT-PCR of the TCR CDR3.

This sequence was found in a woman aged 25 to 45 with Graves disease. The chain links TRBV13 to TRBJ1-2; D not resolved. Specimen: peripheral blood mononuclear cells (PBMCs), collected at new diagnosis, from a patient treated with antithyroid drugs. The DNA for the CDR3 is TGTGCCAGCAGCCCCGGGAAAAACTATGGCTACACCTTA. Protein sequence: CASSPGKNYGYTL.